This passage covers 3 T cell receptor beta chains from one sample sequenced in a study of cytomegalovirus exposure and HLA in healthy donors. Primers for the PCR totalled 60 Vbeta and 13 Jbeta. Measured with immunoSEQ multiplex PCR; TCRdb has only the in-frame clones, and not every one. Of 140,000 to 150,000 clones detected, around two thirds appear once; the ten largest clones hold about 1.5%. Sequenced input: PBMCs. Receptors originate from a woman aged 18 to 35 in good health and CMV-seronegative.

The rearrangement uses TRBV4-1 and TRBJ2-7; maybe TRBD2 (6 bases). Germline V gives CDR1 MGHRA, CDR2 YSYEKL. V dropped 4 bases and J dropped 3 bases, with 10 bases sitting between them. There are 13 residues in the CDR3. CDR3 region: CASSPGTYYEQYF. For the CDR3, the DNA is TGCGCCAGCAGCCCTGGGACTTACTACGAGCAGTACTTC.

This clone was counted a single time. This sequence joins TRBV11-2 and TRBJ2-3; 10 nucleotides agree with TRBD2. The germline gives CDR1 SGHAT, CDR2 FQNNGV. This CDR3 is built from 15 residues. V was pared by 5 bases and J by 7 bases, with 9 bases of the junction left unmatched. CDR3 amino acids: CASSLLAGPWYTQYF. The DNA for the CDR3 is TGTGCCAGCAGCCTACTAGCGGGGCCCTGGTATACGCAGTATTTT. The full variable domain, its missing parts supplied by reference TRBV11-2 and TRBJ2-3, is EAGVAQSPRYKIIEKRQSVAFWCNPISGHATLYWYQQILGQGPKLLIQFQNNGVVDDSQLPKDRFSAERLKGVDSTLKIQPAKLEDSAVYLCASSLLAGPWYTQYFGPGTRLTVL.

V gene TRBV7-3 combines with J gene TRBJ1-1; perhaps TRBD1 as D (6 bases). Germline loops: CDR1 SGHTA, CDR2 FQGTGA. The CDR3 runs 15 residues. V was clipped by 3 bases and J by 0 bases, with 11 bases between them. This CDR3 is CASSFGRGMNTEAFF. CDR3 in DNA: TGTGCCAGCAGCTTCGGAAGGGGGATGAACACTGAAGCTTTCTTT.